Listed below are T cell receptor beta chains from one sample, sequenced in a study of cytomegalovirus exposure and HLA in healthy donors. Data came from immunoSEQ multiplex PCR; TCRdb stores just in-frame clones and leaves some out. Of around 160,000 clones listed, 85% are singletons. Sequenced sample: PBMCs. These receptors were taken from a man between 25 and 39 years old in good health and CMV-seropositive. CDR3s include the opening cysteine and the closing phenylalanine or tryptophan. The D gene is left open where the match is weak. Clone size appears in some rows only: once, few, many, or a class for an expanded clone.

j_gene | abundance | d_gene | v_gene | CDR3aa | CDR3nt
TRBJ1-1 | NA | TRBD1 | TRBV19 | CASIPRDRGAVNTEAFF | TGTGCCAGTATACCACGGGACAGGGGGGCGGTCAACACTGAAGCTTTCTTT
TRBJ2-7 | NA | TRBD1 | TRBV7-9 | CASSTPGTGGFEQYF | TGTGCCAGCAGCACCCCTGGGACAGGGGGATTCGAGCAGTACTTC
TRBJ1-4 | NA | NA | TRBV5-1 | CASSLEWWGGAGEKLFF | TGCGCCAGCAGCTTGGAATGGTGGGGAGGCGCGGGTGAAAAACTGTTTTTT
TRBJ1-4 | NA | TRBD1 | TRBV27 | CASTKTGGHEKLFF | TGTGCCAGCACAAAGACAGGGGGCCATGAAAAACTGTTTTTT
TRBJ2-6 | once | NA | TRBV6-5 | CASRGAGANVLTF | TGTGCCAGCAGAGGGGCTGGGGCCAACGTCCTGACTTTC
TRBJ2-5 | NA | TRBD2 | TRBV6-1 | CASSRGLAVEETQYF | TGTGCCAGCAGTCGAGGACTAGCGGTTGAAGAGACCCAGTACTTC
TRBJ2-1 | NA | TRBD2 | TRBV5-1 | CASSLVAGDLNEQFF | TGCGCCAGCAGCTTGGTAGCGGGGGACCTCAATGAGCAGTTCTTC
TRBJ1-3 | NA | TRBD1 | TRBV5-1 | CASSFRGAGNTIYF | TGCGCCAGCAGCTTCAGGGGGGCTGGAAACACCATATATTTT
TRBJ2-5 | NA | TRBD2 | TRBV5-1 | CASSLGTSGQETQYF | TGCGCCAGCAGCTTGGGGACTAGCGGTCAAGAGACCCAGTACTTC
TRBJ1-5 | NA | NA | TRBV27 | CASSLSTVQPQHF | TGTGCCAGCAGTTTATCAACGGTGCAGCCCCAGCATTTT
TRBJ1-5 | NA | TRBD1 | TRBV19 | CASRKEDRGFLQPQHF | TGTGCCAGTAGAAAGGAGGACAGGGGTTTCTTGCAGCCCCAGCATTTT
TRBJ1-5 | NA | NA | TRBV2 | CASSEALNQPQHF | TGTGCCAGCAGTGAAGCCCTTAATCAGCCCCAGCATTTT
TRBJ2-7 | NA | NA | TRBV6-5 | CASSYPGGEQYF | TGTGCCAGCAGTTATCCCGGCGGCGAGCAGTACTTC
TRBJ1-2 | NA | NA | TRBV10-3 | CAISEYAGANYGYTF | TGTGCCATCAGTGAGTATGCTGGAGCTAACTATGGCTACACCTTC
TRBJ2-1 | NA | TRBD2 | TRBV2 | CASSHGGGENNEQFF | TGTGCCAGCAGCCACGGGGGGGGTGAAAACAATGAGCAGTTCTTC
TRBJ1-4 | NA | NA | TRBV19 | CASRTVSTNEKLFF | TGTGCCAGTAGGACAGTCTCAACTAATGAAAAACTGTTTTTT
TRBJ2-1 | NA | TRBD1 | TRBV9 | CASSVAGDRGQGEQFF | TGTGCCAGCAGCGTAGCGGGGGACAGGGGCCAGGGTGAGCAGTTCTTC